This T cell receptor (beta chain) was documented in a study of T-cell reconstitution after alpha-beta-depleted transplantation in children. This clonotype was observed a handful of times. V gave up 1 base and J gave up 4 bases, with 16 bases separating them. The germline gives CDR1 KGHSH, CDR2 LQKENI. This CDR3 region has 16 residues. Unique molecular identifiers tagged the TCRbeta library. TCRdb processed the PCR reads anew with MiXCR; each CDR3 protein has one entry. The sample shows 250,000 to 300,000 distinct CDR3 sequences, roughly 12% of them seen only once. This rearrangement joins TRBV18 to TRBJ1-2, with D unresolved. The TCR sequence derives from a male patient under 10 years old who had a stem cell transplant for chronic granulomatous disease, so the T cells may come from the graft donor. The source was peripheral blood, collected 180 days after TCRalphabeta/CD19-depleted stem cell transplant. CDR3 region: CASSPQQRERAYGYTF. CDR3 coding DNA: TGTGCCAGCTCACCACAACAAAGGGAAAGAGCCTATGGCTACACCTTC.